This T cell receptor (beta chain) was observed in a study of blood T cells in healthy people across ages. Study-wide context: Researchers report that template switching captured about one barcoded beta molecule per two T cells.

The authors ran a second PCR of roughly 6 to 12 cycles using a sample-barcoded 5' primer and a J-beta primer mix. TCRdb used MiXCR to reprocess the 5' RACE reads, holding one entry per CDR3 protein. The sample contains hundreds of thousands of distinct CDR3 sequences, under 35% of which appear only once. Notes on the study in general: Samples with more naive T cells showed higher observed beta diversity. Estimates based on one million T cells were treated as lower bounds. Age showed a roughly linear inverse relationship with TCR beta diversity per million T cells.

Losses at the gene ends were 2 bases for V and 11 bases for J; bases not matched to a gene: 5. The CDR3 is 14 residues long. On this clonotype: Its antigen is unidentified. A much larger clone lies one base from this, so it may be a read error.

Sequencing was done on a sample of blood. This chain connects TRBV12-3 or TRBV12-4 to TRBJ2-5, with TRBD2 identical over 13 bases. The sequence derives from a woman of 80 years or more in good health. The CDR3 DNA reads TGTGCCAGCAGTTTATCACTAGCGGGGGGGGAGCAGTACTTC. It specifies CASSLSLAGGEQYF.